The 17 T cell receptor beta chains presented below share a single source sample, sequenced in a study of CD8+CD57+ T cells in acquired aplastic anemia. Investigators profiled TCR beta VDJ and CDR3 from genomic DNA template. Each CDR3 protein is one row after TCRdb ran MiXCR on the reads. The sample has approximately 260,000 distinct CDR3 sequences, roughly 82% seen once. Previously, flow cytometry had revealed CD8+CD57+ cell expansion in the patients chosen for sequencing. The sample consisted of sorted CD4+, CD8+, or CD8+CD57+ T cells (not recorded which) from PBMCs. The receptors stem from a human donor with aplastic anemia.

Worth noting for this clonotype: At one end the junction does not follow the germline gene, possibly because of a read error. The chain carries TRBV7-6 and TRBJ2-3; the D call may be TRBD1 or TRBD2 (5 bases each). CDR3 length equals 17 residues. The germline V gene has CDR1 SGHVS and CDR2 FNYEAQ. Here the CDR3 DNA reads TGTGCCAGCAGCCCAGCAGGGCAGGATGCTAGCAGAGATACGCAGTATTTT. This sequence encodes CASSPAGQDASRDTQYF. The full variable domain, with the rest looked up from reference TRBV7-6 and TRBJ2-3, is GAGVSQSPRYKVTKRGQDVALRCDPISGHVSLYWYRQALGQGPEFLTYFNYEAQQDKSGLPNDRFSAERPEGSISTLTIQRTEQRDSAMYRCASSPAGQDASRDTQYFGPGTRLTVL.

The chain employs TRBV7-7 and TRBJ1-1, with TRBD1 as a possible D gene (6 bases). Trimming stripped 11 bases from V and 2 bases from J, with 21 bases between. This CDR3 has 15 residues. Looked up from germline, CDR1 is SSHAT and CDR2 is FNYEAQ (reference sequence). The CDR3 DNA is TGTGCCGGTCGTGGGGTGGGGGGGGCCAACACTGAAGCTTTCTTT. This gives the protein CAGRGVGGANTEAFF.

On this clonotype itself: A junction end diverges from the germline sequence, so it may reflect a read error. The chain is built from TRBV11-1 and TRBJ2-3; the D is unclear. Germline values: CDR1 SGHAT, CDR2 FQDESV (reference sequence). The CDR3 runs 13 residues. CDR3 in DNA: TGTGCCGGCAGCGTAGAGCTCACAGATACGCAGTATTTT. It encodes CAGSVELTDTQYF.

Worth noting for this clonotype: Lacking the conserved final phenylalanine or tryptophan, this CDR3 likely reflects a read error. Because the CDR3's place on the DNA is in doubt, the DNA is left out and the CDR3 is given as listed by TCRdb. The chain joins TRBV9 to TRBJ2-1; the table's TRBD1 call for D was not verified on the DNA. CDR1 is SGDLS and CDR2 is YYNGEE in the germline V gene. The CDR3 adds up to 13 amino acids, both ends counted. The CDR3 sequence is CASSHGGGHGQVV.

The V and J genes are TRBV6-6 and TRBJ1-2, with D perhaps TRBD1 (6 bases). Germline lookup yields CDR1 MNHNY and CDR2 SVGAGI (reference sequence). This CDR3 has 13 amino acids. With 7 bases removed from V and 8 bases from J, the gap between germline ends came to 17 bases. The CDR3 region is CASTETGTGGYTF. The CDR3 DNA reads TGTGCCAGCACCGAAACAGGGACGGGAGGCTACACCTTC.

The J gene is TRBJ2-1, the V gene TRBV5-8, with 7 bases that match TRBD2. Germline V gene sequence: CDR1 SGHTS, CDR2 YDEGEE. Trimming took 0 bases from V and 7 from J; bases not matched to a gene: 4. The length of the CDR3 is 14 residues. CDR3 loop: CASSLGGSWNEQFF. The CDR3 DNA is TGTGCCAGCAGCTTGGGCGGGAGTTGGAATGAGCAGTTCTTC.

Notes on this clonotype: A much larger clone is a single base away; this may be a read error. The V gene is TRBV5-4, the J gene TRBJ1-3; D is undetermined. Germline values: CDR1 SGHNT, CDR2 YYREEE (reference sequence). Trimming stripped 5 bases from V and 4 bases from J, with 16 bases between. The CDR3 spans 15 residues. The CDR3 DNA is TGTGCCAGCAGTGACCTAGGGAGCTCCGGAAACACCATATATTTT. This gives the protein CASSDLGSSGNTIYF.

This clonotype was picked up one time. At one of its ends the junction is not consistent with the germline gene, which may arise from a read error. The chain couples TRBV7-4 to TRBJ2-5; D is possibly TRBD2 (5 bases). The length of the CDR3 is 12 residues. Germline-derived CDR1 and CDR2 are SGHVT and SQSDAQ. DNA for the CDR3: TGTGCCAGCCGCTTAGCGAGAGAGACCCATTACTTC. Protein product: CASRLARETHYF.

On this clonotype itself: The CDR3 ends on some other residue instead of the conserved phenylalanine or tryptophan, so this is likely a read error. The DNA is left out, because the CDR3 cannot be placed on it with certainty; the CDR3 is given as TCRdb lists it. The chain couples TRBV7-9 to TRBJ2-3; the table's D call, TRBD1, was not checked against the DNA. Ends included, the CDR3 has 13 residues. CDR1 and CDR2 from the germline V gene are SEHNR and FQNEAQ (reference sequence). CDR3 sequence reads: CASSLGLTDNTEA.

The chain links TRBV7-8 to TRBJ2-1, with D perhaps assigned TRBD1 or TRBD2 (5 bases each). Trimming pared 0 bases from V and 10 bases from J, leaving 19 bases between. Germline CDR1 is SGHVS and CDR2 is FQNEAQ. The CDR3 length is 16 residues. For the CDR3, the DNA is TGTGCCAGCAGCTTAGCGAGTAGCTACGGGGCCAACGAGCAGTTCTTC. Translation: CASSLASSYGANEQFF.

CDR3 region: CASSVRDSVYGYTF. The CDR3 DNA sequence: TGTGCCAGCAGCGTAAGGGACAGCGTCTATGGCTACACCTTC. This chain uses TRBV11-2 with TRBJ1-2, with 7 nucleotides matching TRBD1. The junction had 7 bases not matched to a gene; V was cut back by 5 bases and J by 4 bases. Germline V lookup: CDR1 SGHAT, CDR2 FQNNGV. This CDR3 has 14 residues.

As to this clonotype: One junction end disagrees with the germline gene, perhaps due to a read error. J is TRBJ1-2 and V is TRBV2; possible D gene TRBD1, 6 bases. CDR3 length: 14 amino acids. CDR1 is SNHLY, CDR2 FYNNEI, per germline. CDR3 bases: TGTGCCAGCAGCGTTTACGGGGGGGCCGGGGGGCTGACCTTT. This codes for CASSVYGGAGGLTF.

The chain has TRBV11-2 and TRBJ2-3; 8 bases are shared with TRBD1. This CDR3 is 15 amino acids long. Germline CDR1 is SGHAT and CDR2 is FQNNGV. The trim removed 4 bases at V and 2 bases at J, leaving 5 bases unmatched. The CDR3 nucleotides are TGTGCCAGCAGCTACCGGACAGGGAACACAGATACGCAGTATTTT. Translating gives CASSYRTGNTDTQYF.

The rearrangement joins TRBV11-3 to TRBJ2-3; 7 positions agree with TRBD1. The ends lost 0 bases at V and 0 bases at J; junction bases unmatched: 9. The CDR3 extends over 18 amino acids. Germline V gene lookup returns CDR1 SGHNT and CDR2 YENEEA. Written as DNA, the CDR3 is TGTGCCAGCAGCTTAGAGCTGACAGGGAGTAGCAGCACAGATACGCAGTATTTT. This gives the protein CASSLELTGSSSTDTQYF.

CDR3 sequence reads: CASSLRSTDNYGYTF. In DNA form, the CDR3 reads TGTGCCAGCAGCTTGCGTTCGACCGATAACTATGGCTACACCTTC. The rearrangement links TRBV11-1 to TRBJ1-2, with D unclear. The CDR3 runs 15 residues. The V end was cut by 3 bases, the J end by 1 base, with 12 bases between. Germline loops: CDR1 SGHAT, CDR2 FQDESV (reference sequence).

To note about this clonotype: At one end, the junction sequence differs from germline, possibly due to a read error. The rearrangement links TRBV7-9 to TRBJ2-3; the D is unclear. This CDR3 spans 14 amino acids. Per germline, CDR1 SEHNR and CDR2 FQNEAQ (reference sequence). Here the CDR3 DNA reads TGTGCCAGCAGCTTAGCGGGCACTGCCGATACCTATTGTTTT. Translated: CASSLAGTADTYCF.

This clonotype was counted at least ten times. The chain is built from TRBV5-1 and TRBJ2-3; TRBD1 is a possible D gene (6 bases). The CDR3 runs 17 residues. Deletions cut 0 bases from V and 1 base from J, with 15 bases between. Germline CDR1 and CDR2: SGHRS and YFSETQ. The CDR3 DNA reads TGCGCCAGCAGCTTGGCCGGACACAGGGCGGGCACAGATACGCAGTATTTT. Translation gives CASSLAGHRAGTDTQYF.